Sequencing of this TCR beta chain was carried out in a study of CD4 T cells in relation to SARS-CoV-2 and coronaviruses. Study at large: TCR beta CDR3s were sequenced after roughly nine-day antigen culture of PBMCs. General observations from the study: No crossreactivity against non-spike viral proteins was tested here.

The unexposed donors gave CD4+ T cells in about 2011-2018, prior to COVID-19. After approximately ten days of culture, CD4+ T cells were isolated. Testing used SARS-CoV-2 S/N and four cold-coronavirus spikes on unexposed-donor CD4+ T cells, cells permitting. The table came from immunoSEQ multiplex PCR; TCRdb's copy has only in-frame clones and leaves some out. There are roughly 12,000 clones in the sample; more than 75% occur only once, and around 13% lies in the top ten. The CDR3 loop spans 15 amino acids. Germline V gene data show CDR1 as SGHVS and CDR2 as FQNEAQ. V shed 8 bases, J shed 1 base, and the junction held 5 bases outside the gene matches. As for this clone: Its target is not known.

The sequenced sample consisted of CD4+ T cells from PBMCs, cultured in vitro. The receptor's source is a human donor in good health. The rearrangement joins TRBV7-8 to TRBJ2-1, with 10 bases identical to TRBD2. The DNA for the CDR3 is TGTGCCAGCGGGGGACTAGCGTTTTCCTACAATGAGCAGTTCTTC. Amino acids: CASGGLAFSYNEQFF.